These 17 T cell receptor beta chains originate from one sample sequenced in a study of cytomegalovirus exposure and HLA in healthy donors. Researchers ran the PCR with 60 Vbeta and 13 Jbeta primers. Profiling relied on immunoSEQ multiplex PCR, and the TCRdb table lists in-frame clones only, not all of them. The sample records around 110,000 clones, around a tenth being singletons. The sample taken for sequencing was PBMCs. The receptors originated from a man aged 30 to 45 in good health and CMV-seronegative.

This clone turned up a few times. As DNA, the CDR3 is TGTGCCAGCAGCTTAAATCGGCAGGGGCCCCTCGAGCAGTACTTC. Translation gives CASSLNRQGPLEQYF. The genes are TRBV11-3 and TRBJ2-7; D is perhaps TRBD1 (6 bases). This CDR3 contains 15 residues. CDR1 is SGHNT and CDR2 is YENEEA in the germline V gene. V lost 2 bases, J lost 6 bases, and 17 bases lay in between.

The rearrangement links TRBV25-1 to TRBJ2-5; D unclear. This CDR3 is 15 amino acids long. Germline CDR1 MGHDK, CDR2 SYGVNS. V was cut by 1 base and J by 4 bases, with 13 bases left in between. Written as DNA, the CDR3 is TGTGCCAGCAGTGAATTATTTCCAGTGCCAGAGACCCAGTACTTC. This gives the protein CASSELFPVPETQYF.

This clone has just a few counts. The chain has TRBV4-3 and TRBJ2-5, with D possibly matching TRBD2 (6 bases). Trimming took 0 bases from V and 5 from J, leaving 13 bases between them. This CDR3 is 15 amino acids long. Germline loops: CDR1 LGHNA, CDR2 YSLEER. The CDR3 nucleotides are TGCGCCAGCAGCCAAGATCGAGGCGGGGTGGAGACCCAGTACTTC. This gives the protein CASSQDRGGVETQYF.

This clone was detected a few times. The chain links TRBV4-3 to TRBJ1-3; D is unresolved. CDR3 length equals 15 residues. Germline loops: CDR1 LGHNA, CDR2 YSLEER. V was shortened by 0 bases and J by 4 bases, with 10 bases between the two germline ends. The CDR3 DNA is TGCGCCAGCAGCCAAGACCGGGTTTCAGGAAACACCATATATTTT. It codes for CASSQDRVSGNTIYF.

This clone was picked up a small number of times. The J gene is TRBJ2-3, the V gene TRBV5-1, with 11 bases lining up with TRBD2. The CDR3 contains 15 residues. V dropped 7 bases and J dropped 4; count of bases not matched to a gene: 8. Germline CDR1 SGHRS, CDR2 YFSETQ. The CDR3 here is CASQTSGKDADTQYF. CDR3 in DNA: TGCGCCAGCCAGACTAGCGGGAAAGATGCAGATACGCAGTATTTT.

The CDR3 is CASSLDRKVETQYF. The DNA of the CDR3 is TGTGCCAGCAGCTTGGACAGGAAAGTGGAGACCCAGTACTTC. This chain links TRBV6-1 with TRBJ2-5; 7 positions agree with TRBD1. V lost 6 bases and J lost 5; bases outside the gene matches: 9. The V gene's germline CDR1 is MNHNS and CDR2 SASEGT. The CDR3 covers 14 residues.

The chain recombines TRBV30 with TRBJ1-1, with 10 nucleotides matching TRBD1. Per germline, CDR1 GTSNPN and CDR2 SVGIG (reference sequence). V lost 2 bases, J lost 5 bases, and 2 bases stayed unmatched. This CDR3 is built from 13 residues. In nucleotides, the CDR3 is TGTGCCTGGAGTCCGGACAGGGGGACTGAAGCTTTCTTT. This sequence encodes CAWSPDRGTEAFF.

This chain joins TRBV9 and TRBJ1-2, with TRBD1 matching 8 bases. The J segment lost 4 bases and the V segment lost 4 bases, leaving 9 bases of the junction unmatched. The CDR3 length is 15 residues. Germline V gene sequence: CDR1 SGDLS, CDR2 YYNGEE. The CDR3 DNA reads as TGTGCCAGCAGCTCCGGACAGGGTGTTACCTATGGCTACACCTTC. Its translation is CASSSGQGVTYGYTF.

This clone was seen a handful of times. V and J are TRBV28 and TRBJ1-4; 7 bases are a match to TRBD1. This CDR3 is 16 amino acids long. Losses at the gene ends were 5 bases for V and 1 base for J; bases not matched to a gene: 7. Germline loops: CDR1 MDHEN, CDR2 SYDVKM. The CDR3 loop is CASSPRQGGTNEKLFF. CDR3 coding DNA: TGTGCCAGCAGTCCTCGACAGGGAGGAACTAATGAAAAACTGTTTTTT.

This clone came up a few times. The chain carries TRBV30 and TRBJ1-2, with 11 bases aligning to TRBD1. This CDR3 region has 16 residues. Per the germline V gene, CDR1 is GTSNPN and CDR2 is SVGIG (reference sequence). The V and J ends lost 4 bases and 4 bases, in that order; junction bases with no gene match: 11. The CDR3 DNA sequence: TGTGCCTGGACCATTCTCGGACAGGGGGCCTTCTATGGCTACACCTTC. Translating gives CAWTILGQGAFYGYTF.

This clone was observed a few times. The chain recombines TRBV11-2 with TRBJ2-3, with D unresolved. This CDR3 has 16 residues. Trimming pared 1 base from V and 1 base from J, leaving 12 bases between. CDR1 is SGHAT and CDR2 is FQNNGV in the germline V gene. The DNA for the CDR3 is TGTGCCAGCAGCTTAGCCTGGGTCAGCGGCACAGATACGCAGTATTTT. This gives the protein CASSLAWVSGTDTQYF. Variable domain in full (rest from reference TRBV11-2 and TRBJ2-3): EAGVAQSPRYKIIEKRQSVAFWCNPISGHATLYWYQQILGQGPKLLIQFQNNGVVDDSQLPKDRFSAERLKGVDSTLKIQPAKLEDSAVYLCASSLAWVSGTDTQYFGPGTRLTVL.

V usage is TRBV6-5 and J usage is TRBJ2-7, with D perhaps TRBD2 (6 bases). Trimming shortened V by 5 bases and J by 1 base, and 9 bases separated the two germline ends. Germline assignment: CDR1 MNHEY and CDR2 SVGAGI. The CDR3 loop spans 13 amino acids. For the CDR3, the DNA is TGTGCCAGCAGTGAGACTAGTTCCTACGAGCAGTACTTC. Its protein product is CASSETSSYEQYF.

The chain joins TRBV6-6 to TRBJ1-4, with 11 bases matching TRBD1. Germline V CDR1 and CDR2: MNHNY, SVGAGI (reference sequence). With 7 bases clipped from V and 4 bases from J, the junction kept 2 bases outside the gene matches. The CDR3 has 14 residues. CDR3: CASIGTGGNEKLFF. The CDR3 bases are TGTGCCAGCATCGGGACAGGGGGTAATGAAAAACTGTTTTTT.

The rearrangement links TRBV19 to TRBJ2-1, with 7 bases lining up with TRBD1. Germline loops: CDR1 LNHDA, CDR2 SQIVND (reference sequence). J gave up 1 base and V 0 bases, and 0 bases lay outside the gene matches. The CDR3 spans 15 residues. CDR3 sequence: CASSIEQGSYNEQFF. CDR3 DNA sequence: TGTGCCAGTAGTATAGAACAGGGGTCCTACAATGAGCAGTTCTTC.

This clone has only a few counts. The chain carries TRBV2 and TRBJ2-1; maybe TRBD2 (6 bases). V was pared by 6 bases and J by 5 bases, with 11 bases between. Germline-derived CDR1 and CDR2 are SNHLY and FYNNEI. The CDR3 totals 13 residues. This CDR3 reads CASRGGPHNEQFF. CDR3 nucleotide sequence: TGTGCCAGCAGGGGGGGACCGCACAATGAGCAGTTCTTC. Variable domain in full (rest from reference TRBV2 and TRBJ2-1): EPEVTQTPSHQVTQMGQEVILRCVPISNHLYFYWYRQILGQKVEFLVSFYNNEISEKSEIFDDQFSVERPDGSNFTLKIRSTKLEDSAMYFCASRGGPHNEQFFGPGTRLTVL.

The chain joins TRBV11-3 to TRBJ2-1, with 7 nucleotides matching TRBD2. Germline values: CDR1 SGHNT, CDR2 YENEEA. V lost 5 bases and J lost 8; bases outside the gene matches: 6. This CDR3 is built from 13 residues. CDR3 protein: CASSVSGTDEQFF. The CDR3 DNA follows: TGTGCCAGCAGCGTAAGCGGGACCGATGAGCAGTTCTTC.

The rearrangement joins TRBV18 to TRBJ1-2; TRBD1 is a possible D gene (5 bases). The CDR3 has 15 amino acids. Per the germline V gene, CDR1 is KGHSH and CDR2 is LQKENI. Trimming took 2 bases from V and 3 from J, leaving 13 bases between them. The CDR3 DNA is TGTGCCAGCTCACCAACGGTGGAGGGGTACTATGGCTACACCTTC. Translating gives CASSPTVEGYYGYTF.